The text below deals with one TCR beta chain. As yet, its antigen is unknown. These data are taken from a study of PD-L1 blockade in urothelial cancer. About the study: Blood drawn 3 weeks (second dose) and 6 weeks after treatment start was analyzed. Study outcomes and limitations: Durable-benefit cases showed more tumor-associated blood clone expansion at 3 weeks. A below-median TCR clonality in blood before treatment predicted better survival.

This sample's time point: pretreatment peripheral blood. V lost 5 bases and J 10 bases, leaving 14 bases between the germline ends. In germline, CDR1 is SNHLY, CDR2 FYNNEI. The CDR3 loop spans 12 amino acids. The data were produced by immunoSEQ multiplex PCR, yet TCRdb's version contains in-frame clones alone and is incomplete. The sample carries roughly 91,000 clones, approximately 87% recorded once. The V and J genes are TRBV2 and TRBJ1-1, with D unclear. Material: PBMCs, obtained around atezolizumab (anti-PD-L1) treatment. The clonotype was recovered from a man between 60 and 75 years old with urothelial cancer. CDR3 residues: CASSLPLVVAFF. In DNA, the CDR3 is TGTGCCAGCAGTCTCCCCCTAGTGGTAGCTTTCTTT.